This TCR beta chain was sequenced for a study of identical twins. Whole-study results and caveats: Out-of-frame alpha sequences common to twins exhibited an excess of low generation probability. A lower insertion count was a feature of abundant cord blood beta clonotypes, with no such feature in memory repertoires.

About this clonotype itself: What it binds is unknown.

The germline CDR1 and CDR2 sequences are PRHDT and FYEKMQ (reference sequence). The CDR3 has 14 residues. V shed 5 bases and J 8 bases; nucleotides not matched to a gene: 10. Unique molecular identifiers were present on the cDNA, and a universal primer site came from template switching. MiXCR, applied by TCRdb to the 5' RACE reads, yields one record per CDR3 protein. The data show 750,000 to 950,000 distinct CDR3 sequences, around an eighth seen once. The data were also submitted as part of a second study, on yellow fever vaccine responses in identical twins. As that report states: Vaccine-induced T cell responses in twins were reportedly observed to appear partly convergent, partly personalized.

This clonotype originated in a woman aged 18-35 years in good health. This sequence joins TRBV13 and TRBJ1-2; 8 bases line up with TRBD1. The sequenced material came from PBMCs. CDR3 nucleotides: TGTGCCAGCAGCACCGGACAGGGAGTAGGCGGCTACACCTTC. Protein: CASSTGQGVGGYTF.